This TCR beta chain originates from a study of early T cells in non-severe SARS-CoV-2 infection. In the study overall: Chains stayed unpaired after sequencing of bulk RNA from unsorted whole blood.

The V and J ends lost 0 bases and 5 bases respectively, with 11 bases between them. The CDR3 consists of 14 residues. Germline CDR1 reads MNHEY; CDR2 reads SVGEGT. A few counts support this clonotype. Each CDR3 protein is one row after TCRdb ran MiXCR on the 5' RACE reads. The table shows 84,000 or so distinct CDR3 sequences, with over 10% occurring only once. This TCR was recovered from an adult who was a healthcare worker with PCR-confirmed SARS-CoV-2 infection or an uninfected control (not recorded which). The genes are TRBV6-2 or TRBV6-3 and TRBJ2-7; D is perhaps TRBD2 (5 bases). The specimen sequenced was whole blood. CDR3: CASSYSWARDEQYF. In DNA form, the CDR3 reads TGTGCCAGCAGTTACTCGTGGGCGCGGGACGAGCAGTACTTC.